This TCR beta chain appears in the sequencing data of a study of blood T cell repertoires in COVID-19. Study overall: Samples representing acute and convalescent COVID-19 were sourced from the United States, Italy and Spain. PBMCs, B-cell-depleted T cells, or T cells were the source of the cDNA or gDNA that made up the material.

Per germline, CDR1 KGHDR and CDR2 SFDVKD. V lost 7 bases, J lost 3 bases, and 13 bases stayed unmatched. This CDR3 spans 17 amino acids. Study processing details: Researchers report that nucleated cell counts were estimated from reference gene primer amplification. Data came from immunoSEQ multiplex PCR; TCRdb stores just in-frame clones and leaves some out. V and J calls and clone size are as listed in that table; D and trimming were resolved from the DNA. The table includes about 94,000 clones, 75% to 85% detected once. Material: peripheral blood. The chain links TRBV24-1 to TRBJ1-5; 8 bases are a match to TRBD1. This clonotype was obtained from a human donor in a cohort sampled during active COVID-19. The CDR3 bases are TGTGCCACCAGCGGTTCTCAGGGGGCCTCCTACAATCAGCCCCAGCATTTT. This codes for CATSGSQGASYNQPQHF.